The next 20 T cell receptor beta chains were all read from a single sample in a study of T-cell memory formation after mild COVID-19. TCRdb called the 5' RACE reads again in MiXCR, with one record for every CDR3 protein. The repertoire holds 550,000 to 700,000 distinct CDR3 sequences, with roughly 17% as singletons. The sample was PBMCs or a T cell subset sorted from them (not recorded which). These receptors originate from an adult woman who had mild COVID-19 (a few samples of this study predate the infection). Cell type and time point are not known.

This chain connects TRBV7-2 to TRBJ2-1; the D gene is possibly TRBD2 (6 bases). From germline, CDR1 is SGHTA and CDR2 FQGNSA. The CDR3 length is 15 residues. Trimming left V 3 bases short and J 4 bases short, with 13 bases between. The CDR3 bases are TGTGCCAGCAGCTTTAGCGGCGAACCTTACAATGAGCAGTTCTTC. This codes for CASSFSGEPYNEQFF.

V usage is TRBV18 and J usage is TRBJ1-1; the D is unclear. Trimming cost V 3 bases and J 6 bases, with 17 bases left between them. This CDR3 is 15 amino acids long. Germline V gene lookup returns CDR1 KGHSH and CDR2 LQKENI. As DNA, the CDR3 is TGTGCCAGCTCACCCTCGTCCACAGTAGATGCTGAAGCTTTCTTT. As protein: CASSPSSTVDAEAFF.

The table lists this clonotype with a few counts. This chain links TRBV12-3 or TRBV12-4 with TRBJ2-4; 8 bases agree with TRBD2. The J segment lost 6 bases and the V segment lost 1 base, leaving 2 bases of the junction unmatched. CDR3 length: 14 amino acids. CDR3 region: CASSLGGGINIQYF. Here the CDR3 DNA reads TGTGCCAGCAGTTTAGGCGGGGGGATAAACATTCAGTACTTC.

The V and J genes are TRBV6-2 or TRBV6-3 and TRBJ1-1, with TRBD1 matching over 7 bases. V gave up 5 bases and J gave up 2 bases; unmatched junction bases: 5. The length of the CDR3 is 14 residues. Germline CDR1 reads MNHEY; CDR2 reads SVGEGT. CDR3 loop: CASSRRQGNTEAFF. For the CDR3, the DNA is TGTGCCAGCAGTCGCCGACAGGGCAACACTGAAGCTTTCTTT.

This chain joins TRBV7-6 and TRBJ2-2; D uncertain. The CDR3 has 14 residues. Germline V CDR1 and CDR2: SGHVS, FNYEAQ. V gave up 2 bases and J gave up 5 bases, with 9 bases separating them. CDR3 protein: CASSLRPETGELFF. CDR3 DNA sequence: TGTGCCAGCAGCTTAAGGCCGGAGACCGGGGAGCTGTTTTTT.

The gene calls are TRBV29-1 and TRBJ2-3; D possibly matches TRBD1 or TRBD2 (5 bases each). Germline V gene sequence: CDR1 SQVTM, CDR2 ANQGSEA. This CDR3 has 15 amino acids. The ends were cut back, 0 bases at V and 4 bases at J, with 14 bases in the middle. In nucleotides, the CDR3 is TGCAGCGTTGAAGACGTCTCACTGGGGGCAGATACGCAGTATTTT. It codes for CSVEDVSLGADTQYF.

This clonotype was seen ten or more times. The V gene is TRBV27, the J gene TRBJ2-7; no clear D gene. Germline CDR1 is MNHEY and CDR2 is SMNVEV (reference sequence). V dropped 4 bases and J dropped 6 bases, with 16 bases sitting between them. The CDR3 is 14 amino acids. The CDR3 bases are TGTGCCAGCAGTTCTCTTAGAAGTTCGGTCGAGCAGTACTTC. This encodes CASSSLRSSVEQYF.

The chain joins TRBV12-3 or TRBV12-4 to TRBJ1-2; 7 positions match TRBD1. Trimming took 1 base from V and 7 from J; bases not matched to a gene: 9. The CDR3 consists of 15 residues. This CDR3 is CASSLGLNRGGGYTF. For the CDR3, the DNA is TGTGCCAGCAGTTTAGGCCTGAACAGGGGCGGTGGCTACACCTTC.

The chain recombines TRBV5-4 with TRBJ1-4; 8 bases line up with TRBD1. Germline V gene lookup returns CDR1 SGHNT and CDR2 YYREEE (reference sequence). After removal of 0 bases from V and 8 bases from J, the junction contained 6 bases not matched to a gene. The CDR3 is 15 residues long. DNA of the CDR3: TGTGCCAGCAGCTTGGCCGCAGGGGGCGTCGAAAAACTGTTTTTT. Its translation is CASSLAAGGVEKLFF.

CDR3 residues: CASSLEVGRTDTQYF. In DNA, the CDR3 is TGCGCCAGCAGCTTGGAAGTCGGGCGCACAGATACGCAGTATTTT. The V and J genes are TRBV5-1 and TRBJ2-3; D is uncertain. V gave up 0 bases and J gave up 1 base, with 9 bases separating them. Germline V lookup: CDR1 SGHRS, CDR2 YFSETQ. The CDR3 sequence is 15 residues long. Looking up the rest from reference TRBV5-1 and TRBJ2-3 gives the full variable domain: KAGVTQTPRYLIKTRGQQVTLSCSPISGHRSVSWYQQTPGQGLQFLFEYFSETQRNKGNFPGRFSGRQFSNSRSEMNVSTLELGDSALYLCASSLEVGRTDTQYFGPGTRLTVL.

The chain employs TRBV19 and TRBJ2-1, with TRBD2 identical over 10 bases. Germline V gene sequence: CDR1 LNHDA, CDR2 SQIVND (reference sequence). The ends lost 10 bases at V and 4 bases at J; junction bases unmatched: 7. The CDR3 consists of 14 residues. In DNA, the CDR3 is TGTGCCACTCAGCGGGAGGGCCTTTACAATGAGCAGTTCTTC. It encodes CATQREGLYNEQFF.

This clonotype was recorded at least ten times. V is TRBV18 and J is TRBJ2-1; TRBD2 matches 7 bases. V was clipped by 0 bases and J by 4 bases; unmatched bases: 6. The CDR3 sequence is 16 residues long. Germline CDR1 and CDR2: KGHSH and LQKENI. The CDR3 spells CASSPPSLAVYNEQFF. The DNA for the CDR3 is TGTGCCAGCTCACCACCGTCGCTAGCGGTGTACAATGAGCAGTTCTTC.

This clonotype occurred a few times. The V and J genes are TRBV6-6 and TRBJ1-1; D is ambiguous. The CDR3 loop spans 11 amino acids. V lost 6 bases to trimming and J lost 7 bases, with 9 bases between them. Germline-derived CDR1 and CDR2 are MNHNY and SVGAGI (reference sequence). The CDR3 DNA follows: TGTGCCAGCAGCCCTTACAATGAAGCTTTCTTT. Its translation: CASSPYNEAFF.

This clonotype was observed a few times. The V and J genes are TRBV11-2 and TRBJ1-6; D uncertain. This CDR3 has 15 amino acids. CDR1 is SGHAT and CDR2 is FQNNGV in the germline V gene. V was pared by 0 bases and J by 4 bases, with 7 bases between. Here the CDR3 DNA reads TGTGCCAGCAGCTTAGATTTCGGGTATAATTCACCCCTCCACTTT. Protein: CASSLDFGYNSPLHF. The variable domain in full, completed from reference TRBV11-2 and TRBJ1-6, reads EAGVAQSPRYKIIEKRQSVAFWCNPISGHATLYWYQQILGQGPKLLIQFQNNGVVDDSQLPKDRFSAERLKGVDSTLKIQPAKLEDSAVYLCASSLDFGYNSPLHFGNGTRLTVT.

The chain has TRBV6-5 and TRBJ2-4, with TRBD1 matching over 7 bases. This CDR3 contains 18 residues. Germline CDR1 is MNHEY and CDR2 is SVGAGI. The junction had 9 bases not matched to a gene; V was cut back by 0 bases and J by 1 base. CDR3 sequence (DNA): TGTGCCAGCAGTTACTCGGACATACGGACAGGTGCCAAAAACATTCAGTACTTC. Protein product: CASSYSDIRTGAKNIQYF.

Only one count was recorded for this clonotype. The chain uses TRBV5-6 and TRBJ1-1; D is perhaps TRBD1 (5 bases). This CDR3 has 13 residues. The V and J ends lost 4 bases and 14 bases respectively, with 21 bases between them. Germline V gene sequence: CDR1 SGHDT, CDR2 YYEEEE. CDR3 DNA sequence: TGTGCCAGCAGCCGATGGGACGCCCCCCGTCCCTTCTTT. This codes for CASSRWDAPRPFF.

This clonotype has more than one count but fewer than ten. J is TRBJ1-1 and V is TRBV7-3, with a possible D match to TRBD1 (5 bases). CDR1 is SGHTA, CDR2 FQGTGA, per germline. The V and J ends lost 5 bases and 3 bases respectively, with 10 bases between them. The CDR3 is 13 residues long. The CDR3 sequence is CASSAGLYTEAFF. Written as DNA, the CDR3 is TGTGCCAGCAGCGCAGGGTTATACACTGAAGCTTTCTTT.

The V gene is TRBV20-1, the J gene TRBJ2-1; D unclear. From germline, CDR1 is DFQATT and CDR2 SNEGSKA (reference sequence). The CDR3 contains 14 residues. V dropped 1 base and J dropped 6 bases, with 13 bases sitting between them. In DNA, the CDR3 is TGCAGTGCTAGAGGCGGAGACACCGGCAATGAGCAGTTCTTC. It translates to CSARGGDTGNEQFF.

V is TRBV7-2 and J is TRBJ2-1, with TRBD2 as a possible D gene (6 bases). This CDR3 comprises 16 residues. Germline V gives CDR1 SGHTA, CDR2 FQGNSA. The V gene lost 4 bases and the J gene lost 4 bases, with 17 bases spanning the gap. The CDR3 coding sequence is TGTGCCAGCAGCTCGAATATGTGGGGAGGATACAATGAGCAGTTCTTC. Translation gives CASSSNMWGGYNEQFF.

In its sample, this clonotype was seen a few times. V usage is TRBV12-3 or TRBV12-4 and J usage is TRBJ2-4; D call uncertain. The CDR3 contains 15 residues. V was cut by 6 bases and J by 1 base, with 13 bases left in between. DNA of the CDR3: TGTGCCAGCAGCCCCGACATGACTGCCAAAAACATTCAGTACTTC. This codes for CASSPDMTAKNIQYF.